Below, 16 T cell receptor beta chains from the same sample are listed, as sequenced in a study of OX40 agonist ivuxolimab in advanced cancers. Libraries were constructed by the immunoSEQ multiplex PCR assay. In its TCRdb copy, this immuneACCESS table keeps in-frame sequences only and misses some clones. Where compared with another copy, unresolved V genes explain less than half of these, and the others have no known cause. The sample table records approximately 12,000 clones; roughly 72% of these occur just once. The top ten constitute around 11% of the sample. The specimen was CD4+ or CD8+ T cells sorted from blood, collected in a trial of the OX40 agonist ivuxolimab. The receptors were sampled from an adult with an advanced solid tumor such as melanoma, head and neck, liver or kidney cancer.

The chain links TRBV4-1 to TRBJ2-7; a possible D gene is TRBD2 (6 bases). CDR3 length: 14 residues. Trimming removed 1 base from V and 4 bases from J, with 11 bases in between. Germline V gene data show CDR1 as MGHRA and CDR2 as YSYEKL. The CDR3 coding sequence is TGCGCCAGCAGCCAAGGGGGGGTACAATACGAGCAGTACTTC. This encodes CASSQGGVQYEQYF.

This sequence joins TRBV11-2 and TRBJ2-5; no clear D gene. The CDR3 is made up of 11 amino acids. V was trimmed by 6 bases and J by 5 bases, leaving 7 bases between them. Germline lookup yields CDR1 SGHAT and CDR2 FQNNGV. CDR3 bases: TGTGCCAGCAGGGTAGGGGAGACCCAGTACTTC. Translation gives CASRVGETQYF.

This clone is medium-sized (0.01 to 0.1%) in the sample. This chain links TRBV5-8 with TRBJ1-5, with D hard to call. V lost 2 bases and J lost 7, with 16 bases in between. CDR1 and CDR2 (germline): SGHTS, YDEGEE. This CDR3 is built from 15 residues. The CDR3 loop is CASSFTIQVAQPQHF. CDR3 sequence (DNA): TGTGCCAGCAGCTTCACTATCCAAGTGGCCCAGCCCCAGCATTTT. The full variable domain, in which reference TRBV5-8 and TRBJ1-5 provide the parts outside the CDR3, is EAGVTQSPTHLIKTRGQQATLRCSPISGHTSVYWYQQALGLGLQFLLWYDEGEERNRGNFPPRFSGRQFPNYSSELNVNALELEDSALYLCASSFTIQVAQPQHFGDGTRLSIL.

CDR3 in amino acids: CASTRGAYNEQFF. Written as DNA, the CDR3 is TGTGCCAGTACCAGAGGGGCCTACAATGAGCAGTTCTTC. The genes are TRBV19 and TRBJ2-1; D could derive from TRBD1 or TRBD2 (5 bases each). Germline V CDR1 and CDR2: LNHDA, SQIVND (reference sequence). This CDR3 is 13 amino acids long. Trimming pared 7 bases from V and 2 bases from J, leaving 9 bases between. Full variable domain (remainder filled in from reference TRBV19 and TRBJ2-1): DGGITQSPKYLFRKEGQNVTLSCEQNLNHDAMYWYRQDPGQGLRLIYYSQIVNDFQKGDIAEGYSVSREKKESFPLTVTSAQKNPTAFYLCASTRGAYNEQFFGPGTRLTVL.

This clone was counted between two and nine times. The V and J genes are TRBV7-6 and TRBJ2-7; the D is unclear. V lost 1 base to trimming and J lost 4 bases, with 14 bases between them. The CDR3 loop spans 15 amino acids. Germline values: CDR1 SGHVS, CDR2 FNYEAQ. CDR3 protein: CASSLVVRDFYEQYF. CDR3 bases: TGTGCCAGCAGCTTAGTTGTGCGCGATTTTTACGAGCAGTACTTC. Full variable domain (missing parts from reference TRBV7-6 and TRBJ2-7): GAGVSQSPRYKVTKRGQDVALRCDPISGHVSLYWYRQALGQGPEFLTYFNYEAQQDKSGLPNDRFSAERPEGSISTLTIQRTEQRDSAMYRCASSLVVRDFYEQYFGPGTRLTVT.

The V and J genes are TRBV28 and TRBJ2-5; 7 nucleotides match TRBD1. The DNA matches TRBJ2-7 better at its end, which makes the J call doubtful. Germline CDR1 reads MDHEN; CDR2 reads SYDVKM. The CDR3 runs to 14 residues. This CDR3 reads CASSATGYRYEQYF. The CDR3 nucleotides are TGTGCCAGCAGTGCGACAGGGTATCGGTACGAGCAGTACTTC.

The V call is TRBV7-9, the J call TRBJ2-1, with D unclear. The CDR3 runs 10 residues. The germline V gene has CDR1 SEHNR and CDR2 FQNEAQ (reference sequence). The ends were cut back, 1 base at V and 8 bases at J, with 0 bases in the middle. The CDR3 reads CASSLDEQFF. CDR3 DNA sequence: TGTGCCAGCAGCTTAGATGAGCAGTTCTTC.

The chain has TRBV6-1 and TRBJ2-7; 10 nucleotides align to TRBD1. The germline CDR1 and CDR2 sequences are MNHNS and SASEGT. Trimming cost V 4 bases and J 5 bases; bases outside gene matches: 8. This CDR3 is 15 amino acids long. CDR3: CASSGLDRGRHEQYF. The CDR3 DNA is TGTGCCAGCAGTGGGCTCGACAGGGGGCGCCACGAGCAGTACTTC.

This clone was observed a handful of times. V is TRBV28 and J is TRBJ1-1; TRBD1 is a possible D gene (5 bases). CDR1 MDHEN and CDR2 SYDVKM come from the germline V gene. V was cut by 3 bases and J by 3 bases, with 11 bases left in between. The CDR3 totals 14 residues. CDR3 amino acids: CASSFGQGHTEAFF. CDR3 in DNA: TGTGCCAGCAGTTTCGGGCAGGGTCACACTGAAGCTTTCTTT.

Only a few counts were recorded for this clone. This sequence joins TRBV19 and TRBJ2-6, with D unclear. Between the trimmed V and J ends, which lost 3 bases and 3 bases, there was a span of 9 bases. Germline CDR1 LNHDA, CDR2 SQIVND (reference sequence). The CDR3 length is 15 residues. This chain's CDR3 is CASSISLFGANVLTF. As DNA, the CDR3 is TGTGCCAGTAGTATTTCGCTTTTTGGGGCCAACGTCCTGACTTTC.

Only one count was recorded for this clone. The chain links TRBV7-9 to TRBJ2-7, with 8 bases that match TRBD1. The CDR3 has 14 residues. Germline V lookup: CDR1 SEHNR, CDR2 FQNEAQ (reference sequence). The trim removed 5 bases at V and 2 bases at J, leaving 5 bases unmatched. In DNA, the CDR3 is TGTGCCAGCAGCCCCGGGACAGGACCCTACGAGCAGTACTTC. This sequence encodes CASSPGTGPYEQYF.

CDR3 amino acids: CASSTTSGFYEQYF. The CDR3 DNA is TGTGCCAGCAGCACCACTAGCGGATTCTACGAGCAGTACTTC. This rearrangement joins TRBV11-2 to TRBJ2-7, with 8 positions matching TRBD2. The germline V gene has CDR1 SGHAT and CDR2 FQNNGV. Germline trimming cut 5 bases from V and 3 bases from J; bases unmatched to any gene: 6. The CDR3 sequence is 14 residues long. Looking up the rest from reference TRBV11-2 and TRBJ2-7 gives the full variable domain: EAGVAQSPRYKIIEKRQSVAFWCNPISGHATLYWYQQILGQGPKLLIQFQNNGVVDDSQLPKDRFSAERLKGVDSTLKIQPAKLEDSAVYLCASSTTSGFYEQYFGPGTRLTVT.

The chain joins TRBV6-1 to TRBJ1-6; no firm D call. The CDR3 is made up of 14 amino acids. V gave up 6 bases and J gave up 6 bases, with 12 bases separating them. CDR1 and CDR2 from the germline V gene are MNHNS and SASEGT. CDR3 nucleotides: TGTGCCAGCAGCGGTGGGGAGGGTAATTCACCCCTCCACTTT. Protein: CASSGGEGNSPLHF.

Only one count was recorded for this clone. V is TRBV2 and J is TRBJ2-1; D might be TRBD2 (5 bases). CDR1 is SNHLY, CDR2 FYNNEI, per germline. CDR3 length: 11 amino acids. Trimming removed 6 bases from V and 8 bases from J, with 8 bases in between. The CDR3 here is CASSRGDEQFF. CDR3 bases: TGTGCCAGCAGCCGGGGTGATGAGCAGTTCTTC.

The chain recombines TRBV7-2 with TRBJ2-1; 7 nucleotides align to TRBD1. CDR3 length: 16 residues. Germline V gene data show CDR1 as SGHTA and CDR2 as FQGNSA. J was trimmed by 6 bases and V by 1 base; bases with no gene match: 9. The CDR3 spells CASSLEAGGQSNEQFF. The CDR3 region has the DNA TGTGCCAGCAGCTTAGAGGCAGGGGGTCAAAGCAATGAGCAGTTCTTC.

V and J are TRBV28 and TRBJ2-7; a possible D gene is TRBD2 (5 bases). There are 15 residues in the CDR3. The germline CDR1 and CDR2 sequences are MDHEN and SYDVKM. The V end lost 5 bases, the J end lost 0 bases, and 14 bases lay between the germline ends. The CDR3: CASSNSVYDSYEQYF. The CDR3 DNA reads as TGTGCCAGCAGTAATAGCGTATATGACTCCTACGAGCAGTACTTC. Looking up the rest from reference TRBV28 and TRBJ2-7 gives the full variable domain: DVKVTQSSRYLVKRTGEKVFLECVQDMDHENMFWYRQDPGLGLRLIYFSYDVKMKEKGDIPEGYSVSREKKERFSLILESASTNQTSMYLCASSNSVYDSYEQYFGPGTRLTVT.